Listed here are 18 T cell receptor beta chains from one sample, sequenced in a study of identifying expanded T cells in peripheral blood. The assay was immunoSEQ multiplex PCR, and TCRdb's table has in-frame clones only and misses some. The table lists 70,000 to 95,000 clones, more than 70% of them singletons, with about 3.9% in the top ten. Sequenced material: blood. These receptors came from a person aged 18-70 years in good health.

This chain connects TRBV7-3 to TRBJ2-6, with D possibly TRBD1 on 5 matching bases. The CDR3 length is 17 residues. Germline V gene sequence: CDR1 SGHTA, CDR2 FQGTGA. V was pared by 2 bases and J by 0 bases, with 11 bases between. Here the CDR3 reads CASSLVGRASGANVLTF. DNA of the CDR3: TGTGCCAGCAGCTTAGTGGGCAGGGCCTCTGGGGCCAACGTCCTGACTTTC.

This clone was recorded once. In the same sample, other DNA sequences code for this CDR3. The chain uses TRBV5-1 and TRBJ2-5; maybe TRBD1 (6 bases). Looked up from germline, CDR1 is SGHRS and CDR2 is YFSETQ. Trimming stripped 5 bases from V and 4 bases from J, with 9 bases between. This CDR3 spans 12 amino acids. CDR3 sequence: CASSLGAETQYF. The CDR3, as DNA: TGCGCCAGCAGTCTGGGGGCAGAGACCCAGTACTTC.

The chain uses TRBV9 and TRBJ1-2, with D possibly being TRBD1 (5 bases). V was pared by 7 bases and J by 3 bases, with 13 bases between. The length of the CDR3 is 13 residues. Germline V gives CDR1 SGDLS, CDR2 YYNGEE. DNA for the CDR3: TGTGCCAGCTCGGACGGGACCTACTATGGCTACACCTTC. It translates to CASSDGTYYGYTF.

The chain joins TRBV6-5 to TRBJ1-1; D remains ambiguous. The ends were cut back, 5 bases at V and 1 base at J, with 2 bases in the middle. The CDR3 spans 11 residues. The germline CDR1 and CDR2 sequences are MNHEY and SVGAGI. The CDR3 nucleotides are TGTGCCAGCAGTCGGAACACTGAAGCTTTCTTT. Its protein product is CASSRNTEAFF.

The chain combines TRBV28 with TRBJ1-5; D possibly corresponds to TRBD1 (5 bases). The CDR3 is 17 amino acids. Trimming removed 5 bases from V and 6 bases from J, with 23 bases in between. The germline CDR1 and CDR2 sequences are MDHEN and SYDVKM. CDR3 protein: CASSPQTWDRGVQPQHF. As DNA, the CDR3 is TGTGCCAGCAGTCCACAAACTTGGGACCGCGGGGTTCAGCCCCAGCATTTT.

The chain recombines TRBV2 with TRBJ2-7; 8 bases are a match to TRBD1. This CDR3 comprises 12 residues. The germline gives CDR1 SNHLY, CDR2 FYNNEI. J was trimmed by 3 bases and V by 5 bases; bases with no gene match: 0. The CDR3 loop is CASSTGGYEQYF. The CDR3 DNA follows: TGTGCCAGCAGTACAGGGGGCTACGAGCAGTACTTC.

The V gene is TRBV7-2, the J gene TRBJ2-3, with D tentatively TRBD1 (6 bases). This CDR3 comprises 15 residues. The germline V and J ends were trimmed by 1 base and 2 bases, with 10 bases remaining between them. Germline-derived CDR1 and CDR2 are SGHTA and FQGNSA. The CDR3 nucleotides are TGTGCCAGCAGCTTAGGGGACACTTTCACAGATACGCAGTATTTT. It is translated as CASSLGDTFTDTQYF.

J is TRBJ1-4 and V is TRBV6-4; 11 bases are shared with TRBD1. V lost 0 bases, J lost 7 bases, and 13 bases stayed unmatched. This CDR3 spans 19 amino acids. In germline, CDR1 is MRHNA, CDR2 SNTAGT. The CDR3 is CASSDSKVGSDRGREKLFF. In DNA, the CDR3 is TGTGCCAGCAGTGACTCGAAGGTAGGGTCGGACAGGGGGCGTGAAAAACTGTTTTTT.

The genes are TRBV27 and TRBJ2-3; 8 nucleotides agree with TRBD1. With V trimmed by 7 bases and J by 5 bases, 11 bases remained unmatched. Germline CDR1 MNHEY, CDR2 SMNVEV (reference sequence). The CDR3 runs to 15 residues. This chain's CDR3 is CASTKTGAFVDTQYF. Here the CDR3 DNA reads TGTGCCAGCACCAAGACAGGGGCCTTCGTAGATACGCAGTATTTT.

The genes are TRBV5-1 and TRBJ2-2; perhaps TRBD2 as D (5 bases). The germline gives CDR1 SGHRS, CDR2 YFSETQ. Trimming removed 0 bases from V and 0 bases from J, with 12 bases in between. The CDR3 covers 17 residues. The CDR3 here is CASSLERKRTNTGELFF. In DNA form, the CDR3 reads TGCGCCAGCAGCTTGGAAAGGAAGCGGACGAACACCGGGGAGCTGTTTTTT.

The CDR3 region is CSVSFPISGSPNNEQFF. CDR3 sequence (DNA): TGCAGCGTTTCTTTCCCAATTAGCGGGAGTCCAAACAATGAGCAGTTCTTC. The J gene is TRBJ2-1, the V gene TRBV29-1; 9 positions agree with TRBD2. Germline CDR1 is SQVTM and CDR2 is ANQGSEA. The CDR3 runs to 17 residues. V dropped 5 bases and J dropped 5; count of bases not matched to a gene: 16.

This chain connects TRBV25-1 to TRBJ2-2, with 7 bases that match TRBD1. CDR1 and CDR2 (germline): MGHDK, SYGVNS. CDR3 size: 17 residues. Unmatched junction bases numbered 12, after V lost 6 bases and J lost 2 bases. This chain's CDR3 is CASSVSQGPLNTGELFF. The CDR3 DNA reads as TGTGCCAGCAGCGTCTCACAGGGGCCCCTCAACACCGGGGAGCTGTTTTTT.

The rearrangement joins TRBV7-9 to TRBJ2-7; the D is unclear. V was clipped by 1 base and J by 0 bases, with 7 bases between them. CDR1 SEHNR and CDR2 FQNEAQ come from the germline V gene (reference sequence). The CDR3 extends over 14 amino acids. The CDR3 protein is CASSLGTVSYEQYF. The CDR3 nucleotides read TGTGCCAGCAGCTTAGGGACGGTCTCCTACGAGCAGTACTTC.

CDR3 protein: CASSWGTSGGYEQYF. DNA for the CDR3: TGTGCCAGCAGCTGGGGGACTAGCGGGGGCTACGAGCAGTACTTC. This chain links TRBV5-4 with TRBJ2-7, with 14 bases identical to TRBD2. J was trimmed by 3 bases and V by 3 bases; bases with no gene match: 2. This CDR3 region has 15 residues. Looked up from germline, CDR1 is SGHNT and CDR2 is YYREEE (reference sequence). Drawing the rest from reference TRBV5-4 and TRBJ2-7, the complete variable domain is ETGVTQSPTHLIKTRGQQVTLRCSSQSGHNTVSWYQQALGQGPQFIFQYYREEENGRGNFPPRFSGLQFPNYSSELNVNALELDDSALYLCASSWGTSGGYEQYFGPGTRLTVT.

The CDR3 loop is CASSDFRGRSGANVLTF. CDR3 sequence (DNA): TGTGCCAGCAGTGATTTCAGGGGACGCTCTGGGGCCAACGTCCTGACTTTC. The chain links TRBV2 to TRBJ2-6; weak D call: TRBD1 (6 bases). CDR1 SNHLY and CDR2 FYNNEI come from the germline V gene. V lost 3 bases, J lost 0 bases, and 12 bases lay in between. The CDR3 consists of 17 residues.

The V gene is TRBV6-6, the J gene TRBJ1-2; TRBD1 is a possible D gene (6 bases). CDR3 size: 16 residues. V lost 6 bases, J lost 0 bases, and 17 bases lay in between. Germline-derived CDR1 and CDR2 are MNHNY and SVGAGI (reference sequence). This CDR3 is CASSGGRDLANYGYTF. For the CDR3, the DNA is TGTGCCAGCAGCGGGGGCAGGGACCTAGCTAACTATGGCTACACCTTC.

CDR3 sequence (DNA): TGTGCCAGCAGCCGACTAGCGGTCTACGAGCAGTACTTC. Translating gives CASSRLAVYEQYF. This sequence joins TRBV7-2 and TRBJ2-7, with 9 bases identical to TRBD2. This CDR3 comprises 13 residues. Germline CDR1 SGHTA, CDR2 FQGNSA. The ends lost 5 bases at V and 3 bases at J; junction bases unmatched: 2.

This clone has only one observation. The chain joins TRBV2 to TRBJ2-2; D remains ambiguous. Germline V gene sequence: CDR1 SNHLY, CDR2 FYNNEI. With 5 bases removed from V and 6 bases from J, the gap between germline ends came to 13 bases. This CDR3 contains 14 residues. The CDR3 DNA reads as TGTGCCAGCAGTAACGGACGCGCACCCGGGGAGCTGTTTTTT. Translating it yields CASSNGRAPGELFF.